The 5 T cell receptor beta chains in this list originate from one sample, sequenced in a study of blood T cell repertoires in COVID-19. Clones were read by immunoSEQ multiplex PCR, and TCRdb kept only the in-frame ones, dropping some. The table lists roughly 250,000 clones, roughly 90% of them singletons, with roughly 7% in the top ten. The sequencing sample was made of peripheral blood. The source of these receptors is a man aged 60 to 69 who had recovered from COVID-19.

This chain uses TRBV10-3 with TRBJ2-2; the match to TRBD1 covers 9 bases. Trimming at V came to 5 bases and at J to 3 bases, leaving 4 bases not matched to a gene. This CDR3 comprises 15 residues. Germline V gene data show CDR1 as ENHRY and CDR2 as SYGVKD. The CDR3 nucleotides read TGTGCCATCAGTCAGACAGGGGGGCACACCGGGGAGCTGTTTTTT. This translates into CAISQTGGHTGELFF.

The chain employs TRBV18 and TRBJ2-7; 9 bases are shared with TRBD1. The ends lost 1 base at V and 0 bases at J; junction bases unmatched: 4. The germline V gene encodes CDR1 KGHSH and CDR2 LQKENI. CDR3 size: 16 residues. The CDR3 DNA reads TGTGCCAGCTCACCACGGGACAGGGCGCACTCCTACGAGCAGTACTTC. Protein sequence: CASSPRDRAHSYEQYF.

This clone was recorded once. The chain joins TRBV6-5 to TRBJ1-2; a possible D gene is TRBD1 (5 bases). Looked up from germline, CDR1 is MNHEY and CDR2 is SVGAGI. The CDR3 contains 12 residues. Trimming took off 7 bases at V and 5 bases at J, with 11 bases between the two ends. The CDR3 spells CASTFRGYGYTF. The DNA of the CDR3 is TGTGCCAGCACGTTTCGGGGGTATGGCTACACCTTC.

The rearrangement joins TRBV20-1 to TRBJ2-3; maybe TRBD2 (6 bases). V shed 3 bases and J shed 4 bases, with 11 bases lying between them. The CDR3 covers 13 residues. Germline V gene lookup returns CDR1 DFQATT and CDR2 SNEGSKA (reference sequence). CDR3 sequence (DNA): TGCAGTGCTAGTCTGGGAGGCCCAGATACGCAGTATTTT. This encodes CSASLGGPDTQYF.

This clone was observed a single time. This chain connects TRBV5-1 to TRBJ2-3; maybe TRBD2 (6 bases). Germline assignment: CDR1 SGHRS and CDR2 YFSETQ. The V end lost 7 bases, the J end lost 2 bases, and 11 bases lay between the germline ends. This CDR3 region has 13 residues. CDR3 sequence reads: CASGRGDTDTQYF. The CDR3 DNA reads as TGCGCCAGCGGACGCGGGGACACAGATACGCAGTATTTT. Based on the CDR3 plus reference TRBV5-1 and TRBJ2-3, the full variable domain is KAGVTQTPRYLIKTRGQQVTLSCSPISGHRSVSWYQQTPGQGLQFLFEYFSETQRNKGNFPGRFSGRQFSNSRSEMNVSTLELGDSALYLCASGRGDTDTQYFGPGTRLTVL.